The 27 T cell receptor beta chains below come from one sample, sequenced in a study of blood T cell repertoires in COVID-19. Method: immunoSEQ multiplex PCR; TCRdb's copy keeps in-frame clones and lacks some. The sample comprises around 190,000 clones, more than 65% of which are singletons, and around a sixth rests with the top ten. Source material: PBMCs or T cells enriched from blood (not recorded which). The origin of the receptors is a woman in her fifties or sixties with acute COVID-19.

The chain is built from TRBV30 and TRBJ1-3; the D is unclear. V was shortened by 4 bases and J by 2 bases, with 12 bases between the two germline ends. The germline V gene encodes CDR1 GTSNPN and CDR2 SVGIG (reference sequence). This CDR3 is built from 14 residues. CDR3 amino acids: CAWKRDHTGNTIYF. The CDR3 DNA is TGTGCCTGGAAACGGGATCACACTGGAAACACCATATATTTT.

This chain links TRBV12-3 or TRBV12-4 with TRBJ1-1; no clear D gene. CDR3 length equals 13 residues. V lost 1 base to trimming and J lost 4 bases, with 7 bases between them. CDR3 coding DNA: TGTGCCAGCAGTTTAGGAGAGATCACTGAAGCTTTCTTT. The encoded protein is CASSLGEITEAFF.

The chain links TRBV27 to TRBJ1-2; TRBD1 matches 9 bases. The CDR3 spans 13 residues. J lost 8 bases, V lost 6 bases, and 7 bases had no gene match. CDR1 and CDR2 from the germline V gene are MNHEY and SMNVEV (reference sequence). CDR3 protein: CASRGTGLRGYTF. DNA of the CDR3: TGTGCCAGCAGGGGGACAGGGTTGAGGGGCTACACCTTC.

The CDR3 nucleotides read TGCAGCGTTCAACTCTCTGGAAACACCATATATTTT. Encoded protein: CSVQLSGNTIYF. J is TRBJ1-3 and V is TRBV29-1; D uncertain. This CDR3 region has 12 residues. Per the germline V gene, CDR1 is SQVTM and CDR2 is ANQGSEA. V dropped 5 bases and J dropped 0 bases, with 5 bases sitting between them.

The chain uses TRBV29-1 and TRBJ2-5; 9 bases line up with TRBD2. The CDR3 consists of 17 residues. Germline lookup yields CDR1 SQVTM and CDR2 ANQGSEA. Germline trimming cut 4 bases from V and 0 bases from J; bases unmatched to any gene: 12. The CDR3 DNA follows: TGCAGCGTTGGAGTGGCGGGGGGGACTGGGTACCAAGAGACCCAGTACTTC. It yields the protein CSVGVAGGTGYQETQYF. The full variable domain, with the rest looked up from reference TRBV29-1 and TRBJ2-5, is SAVISQKPSRDICQRGTSLTIQCQVDSQVTMMFWYRQQPGQSLTLIATANQGSEATYESGFVIDKFPISRPNLTFSTLTVSNMSPEDSSIYLCSVGVAGGTGYQETQYFGPGTRLLVL.

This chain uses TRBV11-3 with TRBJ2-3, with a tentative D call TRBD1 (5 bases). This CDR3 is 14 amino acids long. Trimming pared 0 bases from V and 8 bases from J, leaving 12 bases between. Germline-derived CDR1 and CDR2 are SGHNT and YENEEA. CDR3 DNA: TGTGCCAGCAGCTTAGATGGGGCCGGAGCTACGCAGTATTTT. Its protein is CASSLDGAGATQYF.

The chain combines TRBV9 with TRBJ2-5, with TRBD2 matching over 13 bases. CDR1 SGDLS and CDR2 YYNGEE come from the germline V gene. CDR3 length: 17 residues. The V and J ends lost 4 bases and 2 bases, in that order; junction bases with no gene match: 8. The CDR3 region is CASSSRTSGGLQETQYF. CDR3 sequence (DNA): TGTGCCAGCAGCTCCAGGACTAGCGGGGGCCTACAAGAGACCCAGTACTTC.

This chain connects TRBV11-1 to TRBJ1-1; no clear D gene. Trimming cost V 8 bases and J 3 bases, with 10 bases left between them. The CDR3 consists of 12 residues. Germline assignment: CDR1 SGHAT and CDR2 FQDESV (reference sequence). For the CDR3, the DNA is TGTGCCAGCCGGGGAATGGACACTGAAGCTTTCTTT. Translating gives CASRGMDTEAFF.

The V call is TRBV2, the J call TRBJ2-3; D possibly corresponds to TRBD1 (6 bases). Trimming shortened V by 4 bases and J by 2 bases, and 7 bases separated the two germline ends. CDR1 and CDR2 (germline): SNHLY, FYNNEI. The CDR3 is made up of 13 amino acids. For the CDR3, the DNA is TGTGCCAGCAGTGGACAGGTCACAGATACGCAGTATTTT. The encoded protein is CASSGQVTDTQYF.

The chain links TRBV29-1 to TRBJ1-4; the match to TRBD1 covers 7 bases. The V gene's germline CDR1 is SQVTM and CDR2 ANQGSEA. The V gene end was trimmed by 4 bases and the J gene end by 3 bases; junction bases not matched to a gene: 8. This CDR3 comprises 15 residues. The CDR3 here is CSVAQGEVSNEKLFF. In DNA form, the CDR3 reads TGCAGCGTTGCCCAGGGGGAGGTTTCTAATGAAAAACTGTTTTTT. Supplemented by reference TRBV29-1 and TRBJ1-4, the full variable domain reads SAVISQKPSRDICQRGTSLTIQCQVDSQVTMMFWYRQQPGQSLTLIATANQGSEATYESGFVIDKFPISRPNLTFSTLTVSNMSPEDSSIYLCSVAQGEVSNEKLFFGSGTQLSVL.

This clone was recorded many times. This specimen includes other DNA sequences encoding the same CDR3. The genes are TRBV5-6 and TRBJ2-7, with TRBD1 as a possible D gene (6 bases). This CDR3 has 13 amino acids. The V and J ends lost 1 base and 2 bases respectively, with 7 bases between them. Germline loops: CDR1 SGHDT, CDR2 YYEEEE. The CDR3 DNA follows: TGTGCCAGCAGCTTGACAGGGACCTACGAGCAGTACGTC. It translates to CASSLTGTYEQYV.

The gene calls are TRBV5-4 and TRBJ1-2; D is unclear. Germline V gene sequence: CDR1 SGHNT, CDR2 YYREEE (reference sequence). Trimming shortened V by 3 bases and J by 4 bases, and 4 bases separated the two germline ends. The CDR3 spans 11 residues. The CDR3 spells CASSSLYGYTF. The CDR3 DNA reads TGTGCCAGCAGCTCCCTCTATGGCTACACCTTC.

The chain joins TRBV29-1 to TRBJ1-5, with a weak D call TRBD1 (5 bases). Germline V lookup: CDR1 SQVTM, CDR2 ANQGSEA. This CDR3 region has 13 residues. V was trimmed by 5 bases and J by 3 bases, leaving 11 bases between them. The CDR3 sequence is CSVLGGNNQPQHF. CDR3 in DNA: TGCAGCGTTTTGGGGGGTAACAATCAGCCCCAGCATTTT.

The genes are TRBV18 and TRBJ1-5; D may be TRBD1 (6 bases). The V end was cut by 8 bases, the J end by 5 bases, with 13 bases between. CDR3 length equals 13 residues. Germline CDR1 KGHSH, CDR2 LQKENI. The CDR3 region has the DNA TGTGCCAGCCAACAGGGTCTGGATCAGCCCCAGCATTTT. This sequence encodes CASQQGLDQPQHF.

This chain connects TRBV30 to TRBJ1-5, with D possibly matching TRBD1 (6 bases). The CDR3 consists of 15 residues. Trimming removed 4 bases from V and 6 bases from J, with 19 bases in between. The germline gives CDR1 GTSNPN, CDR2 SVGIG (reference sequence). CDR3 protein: CAWTPGRVGGQPQHF. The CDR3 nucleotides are TGTGCCTGGACCCCCGGTCGGGTAGGGGGTCAGCCCCAGCATTTT.

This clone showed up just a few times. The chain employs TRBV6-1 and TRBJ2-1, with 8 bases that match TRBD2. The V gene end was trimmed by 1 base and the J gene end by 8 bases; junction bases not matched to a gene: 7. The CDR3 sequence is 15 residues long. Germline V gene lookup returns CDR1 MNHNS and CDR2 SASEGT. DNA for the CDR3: TGTGCCAGCAGTGAAGTCGGGGGGGCCGTCGATGAGCAGTTCTTC. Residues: CASSEVGGAVDEQFF.

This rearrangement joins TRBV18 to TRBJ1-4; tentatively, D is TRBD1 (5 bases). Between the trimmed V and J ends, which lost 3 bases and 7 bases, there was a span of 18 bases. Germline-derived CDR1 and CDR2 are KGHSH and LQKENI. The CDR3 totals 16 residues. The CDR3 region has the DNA TGTGCCAGCTCACCCAACCCCAGCCAGGGAGGTGAAAAACTGTTTTTT. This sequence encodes CASSPNPSQGGEKLFF. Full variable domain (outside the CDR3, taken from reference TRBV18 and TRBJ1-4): NAGVMQNPRHLVRRRGQEARLRCSPMKGHSHVYWYRQLPEEGLKFMVYLQKENIIDESGMPKERFSAEFPKEGPSILRIQQVVRGDSAAYFCASSPNPSQGGEKLFFGSGTQLSVL.

Here the CDR3 DNA reads TGTGCCAGCAGCTTAAAGGGGGGGAATGAGCAGTTCTTC. It yields the protein CASSLKGGNEQFF. V gene TRBV7-3 combines with J gene TRBJ2-1; D is perhaps TRBD2 (7 bases). The V gene lost 1 base and the J gene lost 7 bases, with 8 bases spanning the gap. The CDR3 covers 13 residues. The germline V gene has CDR1 SGHTA and CDR2 FQGTGA. The whole variable domain, remainder taken from reference TRBV7-3 and TRBJ2-1, is GAGVSQTPSNKVTEKGKYVELRCDPISGHTALYWYRQSLGQGPEFLIYFQGTGAADDSGLPNDRFFAVRPEGSVSTLKIQRTERGDSAVYLCASSLKGGNEQFFGPGTRLTVL.

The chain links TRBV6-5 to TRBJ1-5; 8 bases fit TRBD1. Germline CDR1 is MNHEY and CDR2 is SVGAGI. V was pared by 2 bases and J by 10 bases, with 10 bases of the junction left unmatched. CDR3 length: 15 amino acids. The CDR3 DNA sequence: TGTGCCAGCAGTTACGGACAGGGAAGCAATTTTCCCCAGCATTTT. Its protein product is CASSYGQGSNFPQHF.

The DNA for the CDR3 is TGTGCCAGCAGCCAAGATCGGAGGGGACAGGGTAGGAATTCACCCCTCCACTTT. Translated, it gives CASSQDRRGQGRNSPLHF. The rearrangement links TRBV14 to TRBJ1-6; 9 bases map to TRBD1. V was clipped by 0 bases and J by 7 bases; unmatched bases: 10. Germline lookup yields CDR1 SGHDN and CDR2 FVKESK. The CDR3 length is 18 residues.

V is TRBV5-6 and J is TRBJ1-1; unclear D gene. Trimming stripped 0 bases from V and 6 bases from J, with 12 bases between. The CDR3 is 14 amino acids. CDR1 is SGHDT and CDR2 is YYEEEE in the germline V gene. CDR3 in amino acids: CASSLGTTDSEAFF. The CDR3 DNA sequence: TGTGCCAGCAGCTTGGGGACTACGGACTCTGAAGCTTTCTTT.

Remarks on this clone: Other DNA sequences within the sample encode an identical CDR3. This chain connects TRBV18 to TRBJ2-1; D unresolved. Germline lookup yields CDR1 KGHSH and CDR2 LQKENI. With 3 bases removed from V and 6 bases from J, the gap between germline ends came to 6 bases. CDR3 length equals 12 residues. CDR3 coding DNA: TGTGCCAGCTCACCTCCCGGCAATGAGCAGTTCTTC. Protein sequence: CASSPPGNEQFF.

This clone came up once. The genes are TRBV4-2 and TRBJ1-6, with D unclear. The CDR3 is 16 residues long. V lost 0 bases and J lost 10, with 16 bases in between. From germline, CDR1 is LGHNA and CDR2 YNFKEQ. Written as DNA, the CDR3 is TGTGCCAGCAGCCAAGAATGGGCCCAGGCGCAGTCACCCCTCCACTTT. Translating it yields CASSQEWAQAQSPLHF.

Here the CDR3 DNA reads TGTGCCAGCAGTTTATTTGGAGGGGGCGGAAGCTACAATGAGCAGTTCTTC. The encoded protein is CASSLFGGGGSYNEQFF. The chain links TRBV27 to TRBJ2-1, with a tentative D call TRBD1 (7 bases). CDR1 is MNHEY, CDR2 SMNVEV, per germline (reference sequence). The CDR3 loop spans 17 amino acids. The V end lost 1 base, the J end lost 3 bases, and 16 bases lay between the germline ends.

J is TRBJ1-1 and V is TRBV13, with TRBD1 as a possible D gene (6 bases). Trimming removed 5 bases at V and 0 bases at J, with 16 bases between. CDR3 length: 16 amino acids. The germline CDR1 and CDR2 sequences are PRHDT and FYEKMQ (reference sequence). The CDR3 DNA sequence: TGTGCCAGCAGCCTATGGCCGGGGGGCGTGAACACTGAAGCTTTCTTT. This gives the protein CASSLWPGGVNTEAFF.

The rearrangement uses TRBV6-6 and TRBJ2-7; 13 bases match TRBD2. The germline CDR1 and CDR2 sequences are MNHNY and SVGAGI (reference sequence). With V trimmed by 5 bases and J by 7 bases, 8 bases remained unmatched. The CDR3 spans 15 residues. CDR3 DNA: TGTGCCAGCAGTGCAGGACTAGCGGGGGTACGTGAGCAGTACGTC. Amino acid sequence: CASSAGLAGVREQYV.

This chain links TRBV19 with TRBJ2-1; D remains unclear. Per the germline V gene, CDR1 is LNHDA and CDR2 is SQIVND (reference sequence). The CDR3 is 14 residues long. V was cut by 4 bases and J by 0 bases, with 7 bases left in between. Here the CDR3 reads CASSKQSSYNEQFF. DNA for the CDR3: TGTGCCAGTAGTAAACAGAGCTCCTACAATGAGCAGTTCTTC.